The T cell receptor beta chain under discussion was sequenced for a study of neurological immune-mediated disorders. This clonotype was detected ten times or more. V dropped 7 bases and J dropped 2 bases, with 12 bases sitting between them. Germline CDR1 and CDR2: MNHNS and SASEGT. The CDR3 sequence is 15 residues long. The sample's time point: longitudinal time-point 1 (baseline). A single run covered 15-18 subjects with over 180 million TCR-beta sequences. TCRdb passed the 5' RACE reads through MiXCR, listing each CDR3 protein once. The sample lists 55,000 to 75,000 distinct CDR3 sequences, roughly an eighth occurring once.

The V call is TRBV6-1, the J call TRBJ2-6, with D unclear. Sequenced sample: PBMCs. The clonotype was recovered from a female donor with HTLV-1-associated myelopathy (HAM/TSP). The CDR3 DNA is TGTGCCAGCACCCTCCCCCCGCCTGGGGCCAACGTCCTGACTTTC. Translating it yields CASTLPPPGANVLTF.